The 27 T cell receptor beta chains presented below share a single source sample, sequenced in a study of response to subunit inactivated influenza vaccine. TCRdb reanalysed the RT-PCR reads using MiXCR and keeps one entry per CDR3 protein. The sample records roughly 700,000 distinct CDR3 sequences, around 14% being singletons. The sequencing here drew on PBMCs from blood, taken about 14 days before vaccination. The receptors were gathered from a man in his fifties who received an inactivated influenza vaccine.

There are a few counts of this clonotype. This rearrangement joins TRBV20-1 to TRBJ2-4; tentatively, D is TRBD1 or TRBD2 (5 bases each). Trimming cost V 5 bases and J 6 bases, with 11 bases left between them. CDR1 and CDR2 (germline): DFQATT, SNEGSKA (reference sequence). The CDR3 sequence is 12 residues long. CDR3 sequence: CSAARDGNIQYF. CDR3 DNA sequence: TGCAGTGCTGCCCGGGACGGAAACATTCAGTACTTC.

The genes are TRBV20-1 and TRBJ2-7; 8 positions agree with TRBD2. Trimming cost V 4 bases and J 3 bases; bases outside gene matches: 5. Germline V gene data show CDR1 as DFQATT and CDR2 as SNEGSKA (reference sequence). The CDR3 totals 13 residues. The CDR3 sequence: CSAKGTRNYEQYF. The CDR3 bases are TGCAGTGCTAAAGGGACTAGAAACTACGAGCAGTACTTC.

This clonotype was seen a few times. The gene calls are TRBV20-1 and TRBJ2-7, with TRBD1 matching over 9 bases. This CDR3 has 13 residues. J lost 7 bases, V lost 4 bases, and 8 bases had no gene match. The V gene's germline CDR1 is DFQATT and CDR2 SNEGSKA (reference sequence). This CDR3 is CSAITGTGWEQYF. The CDR3 region has the DNA TGCAGTGCTATAACCGGGACAGGGTGGGAGCAGTACTTC.

This sequence joins TRBV7-9 and TRBJ2-1; TRBD2 agrees at 7 bases. The ends lost 5 bases at V and 0 bases at J; junction bases unmatched: 7. This CDR3 is built from 16 residues. Looked up from germline, CDR1 is SEHNR and CDR2 is FQNEAQ (reference sequence). Here the CDR3 DNA reads TGTGCCAGCAGCCCCTTGGGGGGGGTCTCCTACAATGAGCAGTTCTTC. Its protein product is CASSPLGGVSYNEQFF.

Only a few counts were recorded for this clonotype. This chain uses TRBV6-2 or TRBV6-3 with TRBJ2-7; 7 nucleotides agree with TRBD2. With 7 bases clipped from V and 0 bases from J, the junction kept 12 bases outside the gene matches. Germline V gene data show CDR1 as MNHEY and CDR2 as SVGEGT. This CDR3 is 16 amino acids long. The CDR3 region is CASIKTRGGSSYEQYF. CDR3 in DNA: TGTGCCAGCATTAAAACACGTGGCGGGAGCTCCTACGAGCAGTACTTC.

The rearrangement joins TRBV4-3 to TRBJ1-4; D is ambiguous. The CDR3 extends over 14 amino acids. Germline assignment: CDR1 LGHNA and CDR2 YSLEER. V dropped 0 bases and J dropped 8 bases, with 10 bases sitting between them. In DNA, the CDR3 is TGCGCCAGCAGCCAAGATGACCTCGGGGAAAAACTGTTTTTT. Protein product: CASSQDDLGEKLFF.

The J gene is TRBJ2-2, the V gene TRBV10-3; D is unclear. With 6 bases removed from V and 3 bases from J, the gap between germline ends came to 11 bases. The CDR3 runs to 14 residues. The germline V gene encodes CDR1 ENHRY and CDR2 SYGVKD. CDR3 protein: CAIRSSRDTGELFF. In nucleotides, the CDR3 is TGTGCCATCAGATCCTCAAGGGACACCGGGGAGCTGTTTTTT.

This clonotype appeared a single time. The chain employs TRBV3-1 and TRBJ2-1; D is uncertain. V shed 0 bases and J shed 7 bases, with 10 bases lying between them. Germline CDR1 and CDR2: LGHDT and YNNKEL (reference sequence). This CDR3 is 14 amino acids long. The CDR3 region is CASSQDSAWNEQFF. The CDR3 DNA sequence: TGTGCCAGCAGCCAAGACAGTGCATGGAATGAGCAGTTCTTC.

V gene TRBV20-1 combines with J gene TRBJ2-3; the match to TRBD2 covers 9 bases. In germline, CDR1 is DFQATT, CDR2 SNEGSKA (reference sequence). V dropped 4 bases and J dropped 7; count of bases not matched to a gene: 15. The CDR3 spans 16 residues. The CDR3 DNA sequence: TGCAGTGCTATAACTGCTAGCGGGGTGGGTATGAATACGCAGTATTTT. It encodes CSAITASGVGMNTQYF.

This clonotype was counted a single time. This rearrangement joins TRBV4-3 to TRBJ1-2, with 7 bases matching TRBD1. This CDR3 region has 14 residues. V was clipped by 4 bases and J by 7 bases; unmatched bases: 9. Germline-derived CDR1 and CDR2 are LGHNA and YSLEER. CDR3 in DNA: TGCGCCAGCAGCCCGGTCAAGACAGGGAGTGGCTACACCTTC. Translation gives CASSPVKTGSGYTF.

This clonotype was counted only a few times. The V and J genes are TRBV27 and TRBJ2-7; D unresolved. The V end was cut by 5 bases, the J end by 0 bases, with 17 bases between. This CDR3 is 16 amino acids long. From germline, CDR1 is MNHEY and CDR2 SMNVEV (reference sequence). In nucleotides, the CDR3 is TGTGCCAGCAGTACTCCCGGGTCCCGCGGCTCCTACGAGCAGTACTTC. Protein product: CASSTPGSRGSYEQYF.

The chain carries TRBV20-1 and TRBJ2-5, with TRBD2 matching over 11 bases. Germline CDR1 is DFQATT and CDR2 is SNEGSKA (reference sequence). This CDR3 comprises 16 residues. V lost 4 bases, J lost 1 base, and 8 bases stayed unmatched. This CDR3 is CSAIPGLAATQETQYF. The CDR3, as DNA: TGCAGTGCTATCCCGGGACTAGCGGCCACCCAAGAGACCCAGTACTTC.

This clonotype was detected a few times. The rearrangement uses TRBV12-3 or TRBV12-4 and TRBJ2-3; a possible D gene is TRBD2 (6 bases). CDR3 length: 13 amino acids. The ends were cut back, 11 bases at V and 0 bases at J, with 12 bases in the middle. The CDR3 DNA reads TGTGCCGCGGGACTCACTAGCACAGATACGCAGTATTTT. It is translated as CAAGLTSTDTQYF.

J is TRBJ1-3 and V is TRBV11-2; the D is unclear. Trimming pared 7 bases from V and 2 bases from J, leaving 9 bases between. The CDR3 is made up of 13 amino acids. Germline V gene lookup returns CDR1 SGHAT and CDR2 FQNNGV. The CDR3 DNA follows: TGTGCCAGCACCGTAGGACCTGGAAACACCATATATTTT. This codes for CASTVGPGNTIYF.

The chain joins TRBV12-3 or TRBV12-4 to TRBJ2-2, with TRBD1 identical over 11 bases. V trimming: 1 base; J trimming: 6 bases; junction bases outside the gene matches: 1. The CDR3 consists of 15 residues. The CDR3 protein is CASSLVGQGAGELFF. CDR3 nucleotide sequence: TGTGCCAGCAGTTTAGTGGGACAGGGGGCCGGGGAGCTGTTTTTT.

The J gene is TRBJ2-3, the V gene TRBV7-9; 7 bases align to TRBD2. CDR1 and CDR2 from the germline V gene are SEHNR and FQNEAQ (reference sequence). Trimming removed 6 bases from V and 0 bases from J; junction bases left unmatched: 12. CDR3 length: 17 residues. The CDR3 DNA reads TGTGCCAGCAGATCGATTCGGGAGGCTACTAGCACAGATACGCAGTATTTT. This gives the protein CASRSIREATSTDTQYF.

This clonotype was observed a few times. The CDR3 loop reads CSVSPRFWETQYF. The CDR3 DNA is TGCAGCGTTTCCCCCAGGTTCTGGGAGACCCAGTACTTC. This chain uses TRBV29-1 with TRBJ2-5; no definite D call. V lost 5 bases and J lost 5, with 15 bases in between. This CDR3 contains 13 residues. CDR1 and CDR2 from the germline V gene are SQVTM and ANQGSEA.

This clonotype was detected ten times or more. J is TRBJ2-4 and V is TRBV3-1; the match to TRBD2 covers 7 bases. CDR3 length: 15 residues. Germline V gives CDR1 LGHDT, CDR2 YNNKEL (reference sequence). V shed 0 bases and J 5 bases; nucleotides not matched to a gene: 4. Here the CDR3 reads CASSQDGLAENIQYF. CDR3 in DNA: TGTGCCAGCAGCCAAGATGGTCTAGCGGAAAACATTCAGTACTTC.

This clonotype showed up just a few times. V and J are TRBV11-3 and TRBJ2-7, with D maybe TRBD2 (6 bases). Trimming removed 3 bases at V and 0 bases at J, with 18 bases between. The CDR3 consists of 17 residues. Germline V gives CDR1 SGHNT, CDR2 YENEEA. CDR3 amino acids: CASSFSRGSRSSYEQYF. In nucleotides, the CDR3 is TGTGCCAGCAGCTTTAGTCGGGGGTCTCGCAGCTCCTACGAGCAGTACTTC.

The gene calls are TRBV25-1 and TRBJ2-2; TRBD2 matches 7 bases. There are 14 residues in the CDR3. The germline V gene has CDR1 MGHDK and CDR2 SYGVNS. The V gene end was trimmed by 8 bases and the J gene end by 6 bases; junction bases not matched to a gene: 9. The CDR3, as DNA: TGTGCCAGCGCCGGGAGGATTGGAGCCGGGGAGCTGTTTTTT. It is translated as CASAGRIGAGELFF.

This clonotype was picked up a small number of times. The V gene is TRBV6-5, the J gene TRBJ2-3, with D uncertain. The V gene lost 3 bases and the J gene lost 2 bases, with 6 bases spanning the gap. Germline CDR1 is MNHEY and CDR2 is SVGAGI. CDR3 length: 13 residues. The CDR3 coding sequence is TGTGCCAGCAGTTATCAGCACACAGATACGCAGTATTTT. Its protein is CASSYQHTDTQYF.

The chain joins TRBV7-9 to TRBJ2-4; 9 bases are a match to TRBD2. The CDR3 has 15 amino acids. The germline gives CDR1 SEHNR, CDR2 FQNEAQ (reference sequence). V shed 2 bases and J 6 bases; nucleotides not matched to a gene: 5. CDR3 DNA: TGTGCCAGCAGCTTAAGTACGGGACTAGCAAACATTCAGTACTTC. Translated, it gives CASSLSTGLANIQYF.

This clonotype occurred a few times. The chain is built from TRBV4-1 and TRBJ1-1, with 7 bases fitting TRBD1. With V trimmed by 3 bases and J by 6 bases, 10 bases remained unmatched. This CDR3 has 15 residues. CDR1 MGHRA and CDR2 YSYEKL come from the germline V gene. The CDR3 here is CASSHIDRVRAEAFF. CDR3 nucleotide sequence: TGCGCCAGCAGCCACATCGACAGGGTGAGGGCTGAAGCTTTCTTT.

This clonotype was counted only a few times. This sequence joins TRBV20-1 and TRBJ2-1; D is unresolved. Looked up from germline, CDR1 is DFQATT and CDR2 is SNEGSKA (reference sequence). The CDR3 covers 13 residues. V was clipped by 4 bases and J by 3 bases, with 10 bases between them. CDR3 sequence reads: CSANRAIYNEQFF. CDR3 DNA: TGCAGTGCTAACAGAGCCATCTACAATGAGCAGTTCTTC.

This clonotype was detected many times. The chain joins TRBV9 to TRBJ2-2; D uncertain. Trimming removed 0 bases at V and 0 bases at J, with 3 bases between. The length of the CDR3 is 14 residues. Germline V gene sequence: CDR1 SGDLS, CDR2 YYNGEE. CDR3 sequence reads: CASSVGPNTGELFF. CDR3 DNA sequence: TGTGCCAGCAGCGTAGGCCCGAACACCGGGGAGCTGTTTTTT.

The V gene is TRBV6-2 or TRBV6-3, the J gene TRBJ2-3; perhaps TRBD2 as D (6 bases). V shed 10 bases and J shed 6 bases, with 20 bases lying between them. The CDR3 extends over 14 amino acids. Per germline, CDR1 MNHEY and CDR2 SVGEGT. DNA for the CDR3: TGTGCCACCAGGGACTTTACCAGCAGCGATACGCAGTATTTT. Translation: CATRDFTSSDTQYF.

DNA of the CDR3: TGTGCCAGCAGCCAAGAGTGGGACGAGCCCCACACCGGGGAGCTGTTTTTT. Translating it yields CASSQEWDEPHTGELFF. This chain uses TRBV4-2 with TRBJ2-2; D may correspond to TRBD1 or TRBD2 (5 bases each). The CDR3 covers 17 residues. Between the trimmed V and J ends, which lost 0 bases and 3 bases, there was a span of 14 bases. The germline V gene has CDR1 LGHNA and CDR2 YNFKEQ.